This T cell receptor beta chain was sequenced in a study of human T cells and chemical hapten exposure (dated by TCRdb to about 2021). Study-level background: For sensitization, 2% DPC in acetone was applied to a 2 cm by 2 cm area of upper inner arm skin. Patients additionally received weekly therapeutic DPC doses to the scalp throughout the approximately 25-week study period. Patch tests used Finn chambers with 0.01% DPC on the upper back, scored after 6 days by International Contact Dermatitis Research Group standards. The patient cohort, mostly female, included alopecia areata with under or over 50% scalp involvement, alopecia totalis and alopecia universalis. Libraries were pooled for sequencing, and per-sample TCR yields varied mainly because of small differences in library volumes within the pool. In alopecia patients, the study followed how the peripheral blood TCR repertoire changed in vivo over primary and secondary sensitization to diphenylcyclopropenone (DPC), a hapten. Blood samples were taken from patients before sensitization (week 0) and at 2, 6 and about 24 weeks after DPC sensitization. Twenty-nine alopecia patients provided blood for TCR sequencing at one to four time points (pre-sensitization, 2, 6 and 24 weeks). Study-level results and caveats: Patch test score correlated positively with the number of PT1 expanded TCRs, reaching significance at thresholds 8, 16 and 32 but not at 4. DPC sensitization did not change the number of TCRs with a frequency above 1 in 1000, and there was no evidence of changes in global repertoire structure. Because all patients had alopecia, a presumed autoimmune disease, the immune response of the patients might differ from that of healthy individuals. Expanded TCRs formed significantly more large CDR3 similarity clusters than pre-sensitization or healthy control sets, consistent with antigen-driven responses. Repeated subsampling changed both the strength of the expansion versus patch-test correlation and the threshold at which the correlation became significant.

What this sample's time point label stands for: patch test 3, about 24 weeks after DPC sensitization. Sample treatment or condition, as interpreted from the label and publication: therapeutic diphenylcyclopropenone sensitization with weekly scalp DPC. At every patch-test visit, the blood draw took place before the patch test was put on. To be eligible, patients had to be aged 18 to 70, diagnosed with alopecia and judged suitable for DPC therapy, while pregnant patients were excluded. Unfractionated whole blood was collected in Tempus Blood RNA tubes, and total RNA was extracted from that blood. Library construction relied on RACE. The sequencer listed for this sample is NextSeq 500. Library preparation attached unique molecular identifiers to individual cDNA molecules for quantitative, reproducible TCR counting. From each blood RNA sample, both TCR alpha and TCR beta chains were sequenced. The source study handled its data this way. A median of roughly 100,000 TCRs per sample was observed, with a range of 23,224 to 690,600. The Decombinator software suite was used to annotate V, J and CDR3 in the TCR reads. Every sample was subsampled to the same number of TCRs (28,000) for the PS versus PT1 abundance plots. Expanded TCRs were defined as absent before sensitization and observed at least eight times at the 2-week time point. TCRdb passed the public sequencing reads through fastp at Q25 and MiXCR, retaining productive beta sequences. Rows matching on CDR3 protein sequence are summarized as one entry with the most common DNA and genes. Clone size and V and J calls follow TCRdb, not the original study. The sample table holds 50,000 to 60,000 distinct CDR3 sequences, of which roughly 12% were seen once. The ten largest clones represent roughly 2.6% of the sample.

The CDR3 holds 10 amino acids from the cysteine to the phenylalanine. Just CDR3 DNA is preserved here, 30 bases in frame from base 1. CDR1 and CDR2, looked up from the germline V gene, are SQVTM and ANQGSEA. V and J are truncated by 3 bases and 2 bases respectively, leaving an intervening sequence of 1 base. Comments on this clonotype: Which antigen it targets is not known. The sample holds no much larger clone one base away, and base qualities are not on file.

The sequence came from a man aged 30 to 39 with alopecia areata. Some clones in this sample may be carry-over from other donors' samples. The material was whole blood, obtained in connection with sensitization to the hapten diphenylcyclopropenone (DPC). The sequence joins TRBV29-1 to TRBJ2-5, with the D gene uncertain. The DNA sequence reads TGCAGCGTTGATCAAGAGACCCAGTACTTC. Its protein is CSVDQETQYF.